The clone carrying this T cell receptor beta chain was counted once. What it recognizes is unknown. At one end, the junction sequence differs from germline, possibly due to a read error. The CDR3 length is 15 residues. CDR1 is SGHRS, CDR2 YFSETQ, per germline. The source of the sample is a study of CD4+ T cells in melanoma. Study-wide results and caveats: CD8+ T cell, macrophage and B cell function reportedly correlated with neoantigen-specific CD4+ T cells. Reportedly, melanoma neoantigen-specific CD4+ T cells showed varied differentiation states.

The assay was immunoSEQ multiplex PCR, and TCRdb's table has in-frame clones only and misses some. In the table there are approximately 20,000 clones, more than 70% of which are singletons. The chain has TRBV5-1 and TRBJ2-1; the D call may be TRBD1 or TRBD2 (5 bases each). The TCR originated in a human donor with melanoma. The CDR3 here is CASNLSGAGPNEQFF. CDR3 in DNA: TGCGCCAGCAACTTGTCCGGGGCAGGCCCCAATGAGCAGTTCTTC.